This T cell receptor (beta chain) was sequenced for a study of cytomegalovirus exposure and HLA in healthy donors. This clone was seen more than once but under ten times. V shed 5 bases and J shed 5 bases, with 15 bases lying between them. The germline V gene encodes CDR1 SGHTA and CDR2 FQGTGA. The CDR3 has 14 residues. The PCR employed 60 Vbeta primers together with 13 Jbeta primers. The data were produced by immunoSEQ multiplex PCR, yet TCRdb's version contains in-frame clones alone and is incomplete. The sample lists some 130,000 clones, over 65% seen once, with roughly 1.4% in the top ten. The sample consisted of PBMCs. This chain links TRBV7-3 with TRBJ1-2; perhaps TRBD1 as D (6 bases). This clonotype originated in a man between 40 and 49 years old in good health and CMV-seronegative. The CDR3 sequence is CASSTLRTAYGYTF. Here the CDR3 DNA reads TGTGCCAGCAGCACCCTCCGGACAGCTTATGGCTACACCTTC.